Below are 5 T cell receptor beta chains sequenced from a single sample in a study of OX40 agonist ivuxolimab in advanced cancers. TCRdb keeps only in-frame clones here, not all; method: immunoSEQ multiplex PCR. The table has approximately 74,000 clones, 90% seen once. This specimen consisted of CD4+ or CD8+ T cells sorted from blood, obtained in a trial of the OX40 agonist ivuxolimab. The receptor source for this set is an adult with an advanced solid tumor such as melanoma, head and neck, liver or kidney cancer.

V is TRBV7-9 and J is TRBJ1-2; unclear D gene. Trimming took off 1 base at V and 8 bases at J, with 17 bases between the two ends. CDR3 length equals 15 residues. The germline CDR1 and CDR2 sequences are SEHNR and FQNEAQ (reference sequence). The chain's CDR3 is CASSLGDGPVFGYTF. The CDR3, as DNA: TGTGCCAGCAGCTTAGGGGATGGGCCAGTATTCGGCTACACCTTC.

V and J are TRBV28 and TRBJ1-4; D is uncertain. Germline CDR1 reads MDHEN; CDR2 reads SYDVKM. The CDR3 totals 14 residues. The V end lost 3 bases, the J end lost 4 bases, and 9 bases lay between the germline ends. CDR3 coding DNA: TGTGCCAGCAGTTTTGAAAGAATTAATGAAAAACTGTTTTTT. Its protein is CASSFERINEKLFF.

This clone showed up just once. The chain has TRBV28 and TRBJ1-5, with 9 bases identical to TRBD1. V lost 5 bases, J lost 3 bases, and 2 bases stayed unmatched. Germline CDR1 is MDHEN and CDR2 is SYDVKM. The CDR3 has 14 residues. The CDR3 protein is CASSGDRVNQPQHF. The CDR3 DNA reads as TGTGCCAGCAGTGGGGACAGGGTCAATCAGCCCCAGCATTTT.

The chain carries TRBV5-1 and TRBJ1-2, with 7 bases aligning to TRBD1. The CDR3 has 16 amino acids. Trimming cost V 0 bases and J 5 bases; bases outside gene matches: 10. Looked up from germline, CDR1 is SGHRS and CDR2 is YFSETQ. The CDR3 loop reads CASSLDGGQDFYGYTF. Written as DNA, the CDR3 is TGCGCCAGCAGCTTGGATGGCGGACAGGACTTTTATGGCTACACCTTC.

The gene calls are TRBV9 and TRBJ2-3; unclear D gene. V gave up 3 bases and J gave up 1 base, with 12 bases separating them. The CDR3 runs to 15 residues. The germline V gene has CDR1 SGDLS and CDR2 YYNGEE. The CDR3 nucleotides read TGTGCCAGCAGCGGGATAGGGTTCGGCACAGATACGCAGTATTTT. Encoded protein: CASSGIGFGTDTQYF.